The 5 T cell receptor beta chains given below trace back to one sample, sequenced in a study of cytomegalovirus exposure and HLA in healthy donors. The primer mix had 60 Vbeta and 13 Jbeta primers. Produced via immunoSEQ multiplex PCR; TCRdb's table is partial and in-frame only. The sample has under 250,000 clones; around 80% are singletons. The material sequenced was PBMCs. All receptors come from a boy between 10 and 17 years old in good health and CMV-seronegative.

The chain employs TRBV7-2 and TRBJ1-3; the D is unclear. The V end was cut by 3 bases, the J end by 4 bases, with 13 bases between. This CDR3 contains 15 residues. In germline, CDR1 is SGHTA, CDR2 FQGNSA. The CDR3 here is CASSFAYGGGNTIYF. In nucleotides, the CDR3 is TGTGCCAGCAGCTTTGCGTACGGAGGGGGAAACACCATATATTTT.

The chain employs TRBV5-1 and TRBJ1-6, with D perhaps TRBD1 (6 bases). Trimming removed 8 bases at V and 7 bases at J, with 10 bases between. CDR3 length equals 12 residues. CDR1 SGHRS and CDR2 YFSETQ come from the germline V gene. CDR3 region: CASWTENSPLHF. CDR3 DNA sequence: TGCGCCAGTTGGACAGAAAATTCACCCCTCCACTTT.

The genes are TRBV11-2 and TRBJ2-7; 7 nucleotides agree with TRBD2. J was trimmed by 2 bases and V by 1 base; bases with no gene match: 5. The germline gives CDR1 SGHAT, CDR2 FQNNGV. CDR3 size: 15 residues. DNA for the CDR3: TGTGCCAGCAGCTTAGGGAGCGGGGCTGCCTACGAGCAGTACTTC. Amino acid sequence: CASSLGSGAAYEQYF.

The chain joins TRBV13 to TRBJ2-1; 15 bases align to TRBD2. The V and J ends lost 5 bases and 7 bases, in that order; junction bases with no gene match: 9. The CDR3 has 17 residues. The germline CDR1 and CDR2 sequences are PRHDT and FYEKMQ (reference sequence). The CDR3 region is CASSLGLAGGRSNEQFF. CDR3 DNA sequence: TGTGCCAGCAGCCTCGGACTAGCGGGGGGGCGATCGAATGAGCAGTTCTTC.

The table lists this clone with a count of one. The CDR3 DNA sequence: TGTGCCAGCTCACCAACCCTAGACGCTAGTCTGCGGGATGAGCAGTTCTTC. It yields the protein CASSPTLDASLRDEQFF. The chain employs TRBV18 and TRBJ2-1; weak D call: TRBD2 (5 bases). CDR3 length equals 17 residues. Germline V gives CDR1 KGHSH, CDR2 LQKENI. The ends were cut back, 2 bases at V and 8 bases at J, with 22 bases in the middle.